The clone carrying this T cell receptor beta chain was found many times. Its antigen remains unidentified. This CDR3 region has 15 residues. The germline gives CDR1 SGHTA, CDR2 FQGNSA. The V and J ends lost 5 bases and 4 bases, in that order; junction bases with no gene match: 9. The sample comes from a study of CD8 T cells in ankylosing spondylitis. Findings and limits, study-wide: A TCR beta motif of about eight highly homologous variants seemed to mark ankylosing spondylitis blood.

TCRdb re-called the 5' RACE reads with MiXCR, one entry per CDR3 protein. The sample lists approximately 520,000 distinct CDR3 sequences, approximately 5% occurring once. The sequencing sample was made of blood, either unsorted or a sorted T cell fraction (not recorded which). The chain joins TRBV7-2 to TRBJ1-1; 8 nucleotides line up with TRBD1. The sequence was collected from a male donor with ankylosing spondylitis. The CDR3 is CASSRPRQGTTEAFF. CDR3 DNA sequence: TGTGCCAGCAGCCGACCTAGACAGGGGACCACTGAAGCTTTCTTT.